This is a list of T cell receptor beta chains from one sample in a study of CD8+CD57+ T cells in acquired aplastic anemia. One entry per CDR3 protein results from TCRdb running MiXCR on the reads. The sample carries around 190,000 distinct CDR3 sequences, 50% to 55% recorded once. The sequenced sample was sorted CD4+, CD8+, or CD8+CD57+ T cells (not recorded which) from PBMCs. These receptors all stem from a human donor in good health, serving as a control. Both conserved end residues are part of each CDR3. D genes are given only for firm matches. Part of the rows lack a size; the others show once, few, many or a class for expanded clones.

clone_size: NA; v_call: TRBV20-1; j_call: TRBJ2-6; d_call: TRBD2; cdr3_aa: CSSRRGSGGANVLTF; cdr3_nt: TGCAGCTCACGCCGAGGTAGCGGGGGGGCCAACGTCCTGACTTTC
clone_size: many; v_call: TRBV7-9; j_call: TRBJ2-1; d_call: TRBD2; cdr3_aa: CASSFQRSGGSDEQFF; cdr3_nt: TGTGCCAGCAGCTTTCAAAGAAGCGGGGGGAGCGATGAGCAGTTCTTC
clone_size: few; v_call: TRBV18; j_call: TRBJ2-1; d_call: NA; cdr3_aa: CASSPSGGTVNNEQFF; cdr3_nt: TGTGCCAGCTCACCATCTGGGGGGACGGTCAACAATGAGCAGTTCTTC
clone_size: many; v_call: TRBV20-1; j_call: TRBJ1-3; d_call: TRBD1; cdr3_aa: CSASPGQGADTIYF; cdr3_nt: TGCAGTGCTAGCCCGGGACAGGGGGCAGACACCATATATTTT
clone_size: NA; v_call: TRBV28; j_call: TRBJ1-3; d_call: NA; cdr3_aa: CASNYPGLGNTIYF; cdr3_nt: TGTGCCAGCAACTACCCAGGGTTAGGAAACACCATATATTTT
clone_size: NA; v_call: TRBV19; j_call: TRBJ1-1; d_call: NA; cdr3_aa: CASNRGQKYEAFF; cdr3_nt: TGTGCCAGTAACAGAGGACAGAAATATGAAGCTTTCTTT
clone_size: many; v_call: TRBV28; j_call: TRBJ1-6; d_call: NA; cdr3_aa: CASSFDPSAFNSPLHF; cdr3_nt: TGTGCCAGCAGCTTTGACCCTTCCGCCTTCAATTCACCCCTCCACTTT
clone_size: many; v_call: TRBV12-3/TRBV12-4; j_call: TRBJ1-1; d_call: TRBD1; cdr3_aa: CASSGQELNTEAFF; cdr3_nt: TGTGCCAGCAGTGGACAGGAGCTGAACACTGAAGCTTTCTTT
clone_size: NA; v_call: TRBV10-3; j_call: TRBJ1-2; d_call: NA; cdr3_aa: CATRQEIGYGYTF; cdr3_nt: TGTGCCACTCGACAGGAGATCGGCTATGGCTACACCTTC
clone_size: NA; v_call: TRBV7-2; j_call: TRBJ2-1; d_call: TRBD2; cdr3_aa: CASSPTSGEYNEQFF; cdr3_nt: TGTGCCAGCAGCCCAACTAGCGGGGAATACAATGAGCAGTTCTTC
clone_size: NA; v_call: TRBV10-3; j_call: TRBJ2-7; d_call: TRBD1; cdr3_aa: CAIGTGGYYEQYF; cdr3_nt: TGTGCCATCGGGACAGGGGGTTACTACGAGCAGTACTTC
clone_size: many; v_call: TRBV7-9; j_call: TRBJ2-7; d_call: NA; cdr3_aa: CASSLAGDSEQYF; cdr3_nt: TGTGCCAGCAGCTTAGCTGGCGACTCCGAGCAGTACTTC
clone_size: once; v_call: TRBV11-3; j_call: TRBJ2-7; d_call: NA; cdr3_aa: CASSLGDRTASLGTYEQYF; cdr3_nt: TGTGCCAGCAGCTTAGGGGACCGGACAGCCAGTCTAGGGACCTACGAGCAGTACTTC
clone_size: many; v_call: TRBV12-3/TRBV12-4; j_call: TRBJ1-1; d_call: TRBD1; cdr3_aa: CASSPPDRGRLEAFF; cdr3_nt: TGTGCCAGCAGTCCACCTGACAGGGGGCGTTTGGAAGCTTTCTTT
clone_size: NA; v_call: TRBV12-3/TRBV12-4; j_call: TRBJ1-5; d_call: NA; cdr3_aa: CASSSTGRQRGEHF; cdr3_nt: TGTGCCAGCAGTTCGACAGGTCGGCAAAGGGGCGAGCATTTT
clone_size: NA; v_call: TRBV20-1; j_call: TRBJ1-2; d_call: NA; cdr3_aa: CSASNYSYTF; cdr3_nt: TGCAGTGCTAGTAACTACAGCTACACCTTC
clone_size: many; v_call: TRBV20-1; j_call: TRBJ1-6; d_call: TRBD1; cdr3_aa: CSARKTGTGPSPLHF; cdr3_nt: TGCAGTGCTAGAAAAACCGGGACAGGGCCCTCACCCCTCCACTTT
clone_size: NA; v_call: TRBV7-9; j_call: TRBJ2-7; d_call: NA; cdr3_aa: CASSRGGYSEQYF; cdr3_nt: TGTGCCAGCAGCCGCGGCGGGTATAGCGAGCAGTACTTC
clone_size: many; v_call: TRBV4-1; j_call: TRBJ2-3; d_call: NA; cdr3_aa: CASSHGLPTDTQYF; cdr3_nt: TGCGCCAGCAGCCACGGACTACCCACAGATACGCAGTATTTT
clone_size: NA; v_call: TRBV11-2; j_call: TRBJ2-5; d_call: NA; cdr3_aa: CASGQGQETQYF; cdr3_nt: TGTGCCAGCGGCCAGGGCCAAGAGACCCAGTACTTC
clone_size: many; v_call: TRBV6-2/TRBV6-3; j_call: TRBJ1-5; d_call: NA; cdr3_aa: CASSPALGEGQPQHF; cdr3_nt: TGTGCCAGCAGCCCGGCTTTAGGGGAAGGTCAGCCCCAGCATTTT
clone_size: NA; v_call: TRBV15; j_call: TRBJ1-4; d_call: NA; cdr3_aa: CATSRDQGPNEKLFF; cdr3_nt: TGTGCCACCAGCAGAGATCAGGGCCCTAATGAAAAACTGTTTTTT